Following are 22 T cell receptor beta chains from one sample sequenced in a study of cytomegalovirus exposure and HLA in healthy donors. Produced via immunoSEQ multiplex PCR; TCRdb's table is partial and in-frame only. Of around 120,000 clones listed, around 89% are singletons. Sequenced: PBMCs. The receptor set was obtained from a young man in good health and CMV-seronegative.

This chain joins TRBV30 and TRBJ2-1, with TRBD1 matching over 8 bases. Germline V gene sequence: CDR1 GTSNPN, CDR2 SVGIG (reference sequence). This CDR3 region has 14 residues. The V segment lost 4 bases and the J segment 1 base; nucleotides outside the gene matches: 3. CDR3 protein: CAWKRTGSYNEQFF. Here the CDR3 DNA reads TGTGCCTGGAAAAGGACAGGGTCCTACAATGAGCAGTTCTTC.

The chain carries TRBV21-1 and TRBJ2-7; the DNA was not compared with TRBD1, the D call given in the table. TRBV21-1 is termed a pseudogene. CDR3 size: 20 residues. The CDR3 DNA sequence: TGTGCCAGCAGCAAAGCCTCCCTTCCGCCAGGACAGCTACGAGGTTACGAGCAGTACTTC. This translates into CASSKASLPPGQLRGYEQYF.

The chain's CDR3 is CASSYSFREHDETQYF. The CDR3 nucleotides read TGTGCCAGCAGTTACTCGTTCCGGGAGCACGACGAGACCCAGTACTTC. J is TRBJ2-5 and V is TRBV6-5; weak D call: TRBD2 (6 bases). Germline loops: CDR1 MNHEY, CDR2 SVGAGI. Trimming took off 0 bases at V and 5 bases at J, with 16 bases between the two ends. CDR3 size: 16 residues.

CDR3 sequence (DNA): TGTGCCAGCAGTAACCGAGACCAAGAGACCCAGTACTTC. It encodes CASSNRDQETQYF. V is TRBV6-1 and J is TRBJ2-5; D uncertain. Germline loops: CDR1 MNHNS, CDR2 SASEGT. The CDR3 is 13 amino acids. V shed 5 bases and J shed 0 bases, with 7 bases lying between them.

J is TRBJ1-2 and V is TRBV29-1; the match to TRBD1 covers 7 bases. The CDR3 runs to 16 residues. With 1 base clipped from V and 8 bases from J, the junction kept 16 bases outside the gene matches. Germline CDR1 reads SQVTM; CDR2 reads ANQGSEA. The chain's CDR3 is CSVEGGPTGMVRGYTF. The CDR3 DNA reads TGCAGCGTTGAAGGCGGGCCGACAGGGATGGTGCGGGGCTACACCTTC.

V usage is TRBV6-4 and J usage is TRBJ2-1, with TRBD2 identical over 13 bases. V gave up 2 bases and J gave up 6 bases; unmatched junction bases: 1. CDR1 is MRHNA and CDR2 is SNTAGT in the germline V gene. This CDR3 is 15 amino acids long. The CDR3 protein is CASSDTSGGANEQFF. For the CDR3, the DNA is TGTGCCAGCAGTGACACTAGCGGGGGGGCCAATGAGCAGTTCTTC.

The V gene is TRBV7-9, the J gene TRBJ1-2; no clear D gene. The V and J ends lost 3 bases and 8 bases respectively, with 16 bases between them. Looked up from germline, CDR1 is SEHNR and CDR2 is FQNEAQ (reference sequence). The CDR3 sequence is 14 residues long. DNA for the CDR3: TGTGCCAGCAGCTTCGGGAGGGATACTAGGGGCTACACCTTC. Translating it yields CASSFGRDTRGYTF.

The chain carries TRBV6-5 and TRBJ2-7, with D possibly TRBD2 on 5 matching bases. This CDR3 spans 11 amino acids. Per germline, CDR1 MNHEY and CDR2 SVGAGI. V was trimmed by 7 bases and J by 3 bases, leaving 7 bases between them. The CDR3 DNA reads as TGTGCCAGCAAGGCGGGCTACGAGCAGTACTTC. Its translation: CASKAGYEQYF.

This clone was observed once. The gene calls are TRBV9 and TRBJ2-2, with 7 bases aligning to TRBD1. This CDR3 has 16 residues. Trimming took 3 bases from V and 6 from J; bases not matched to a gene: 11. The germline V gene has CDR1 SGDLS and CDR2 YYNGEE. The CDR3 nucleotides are TGTGCCAGCAGCGCTGGACGGCAGGGGGTGGCCGGGGAGCTGTTTTTT. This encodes CASSAGRQGVAGELFF.

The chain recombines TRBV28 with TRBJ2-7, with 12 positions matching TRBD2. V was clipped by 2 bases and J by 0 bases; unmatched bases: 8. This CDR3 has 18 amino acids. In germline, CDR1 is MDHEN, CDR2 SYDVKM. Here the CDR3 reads CASSLKLAGGSHSYEQYF. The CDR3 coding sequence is TGTGCCAGCAGTTTAAAACTAGCGGGAGGCTCCCACTCCTACGAGCAGTACTTC.

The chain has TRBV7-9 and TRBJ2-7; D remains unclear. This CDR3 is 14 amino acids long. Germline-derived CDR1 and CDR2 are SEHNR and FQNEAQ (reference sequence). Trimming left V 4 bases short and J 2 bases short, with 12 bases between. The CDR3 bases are TGTGCCAGCAGCTCGGTGGGCCTAACCTACGAGCAGTACTTC. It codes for CASSSVGLTYEQYF.

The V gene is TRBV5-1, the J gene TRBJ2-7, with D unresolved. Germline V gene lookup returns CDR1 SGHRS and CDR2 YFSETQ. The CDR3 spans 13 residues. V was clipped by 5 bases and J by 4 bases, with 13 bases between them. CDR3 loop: CASSDLAGYEQYF. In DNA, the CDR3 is TGCGCCAGCAGTGATTTGGCTGGTTACGAGCAGTACTTC.

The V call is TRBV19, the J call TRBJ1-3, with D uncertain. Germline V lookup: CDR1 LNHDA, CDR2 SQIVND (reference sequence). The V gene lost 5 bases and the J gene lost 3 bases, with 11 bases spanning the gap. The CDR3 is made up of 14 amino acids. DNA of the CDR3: TGTGCCAGTAGTGAGCACAGAGTTGGAAACACCATATATTTT. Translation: CASSEHRVGNTIYF.

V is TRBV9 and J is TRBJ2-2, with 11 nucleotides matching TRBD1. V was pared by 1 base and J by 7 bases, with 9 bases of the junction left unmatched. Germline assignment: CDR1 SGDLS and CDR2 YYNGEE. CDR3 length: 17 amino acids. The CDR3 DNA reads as TGTGCCAGCAGCGTATTGTCCGGGACAGGGGGTCTCGGGGAGCTGTTTTTT. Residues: CASSVLSGTGGLGELFF.

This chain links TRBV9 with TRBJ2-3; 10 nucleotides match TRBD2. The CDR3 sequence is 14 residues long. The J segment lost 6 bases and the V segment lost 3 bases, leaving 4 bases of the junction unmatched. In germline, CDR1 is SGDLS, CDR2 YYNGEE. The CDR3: CASSGLAGADTQYF. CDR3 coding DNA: TGTGCCAGCAGCGGCCTAGCGGGGGCCGATACGCAGTATTTT.

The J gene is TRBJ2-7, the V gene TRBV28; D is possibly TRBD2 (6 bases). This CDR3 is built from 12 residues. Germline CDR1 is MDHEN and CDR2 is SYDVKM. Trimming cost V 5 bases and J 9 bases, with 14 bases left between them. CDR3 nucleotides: TGTGCCAGCAGTCTAAAGAGGGAGGTGCAGTACTTC. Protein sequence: CASSLKREVQYF.

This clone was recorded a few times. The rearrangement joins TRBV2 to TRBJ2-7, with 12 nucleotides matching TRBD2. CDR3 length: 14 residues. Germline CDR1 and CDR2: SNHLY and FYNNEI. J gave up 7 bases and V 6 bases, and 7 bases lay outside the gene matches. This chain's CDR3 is CASRGASGRGEQYF. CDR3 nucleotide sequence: TGTGCCAGCAGGGGGGCTAGCGGGAGGGGTGAGCAGTACTTC.

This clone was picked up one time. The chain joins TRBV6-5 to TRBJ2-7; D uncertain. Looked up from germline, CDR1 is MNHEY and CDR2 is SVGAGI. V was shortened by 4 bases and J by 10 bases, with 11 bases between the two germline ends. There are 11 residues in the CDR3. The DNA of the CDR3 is TGTGCCAGCAGTTTAGCTTCTCTACAGTACTTC. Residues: CASSLASLQYF.

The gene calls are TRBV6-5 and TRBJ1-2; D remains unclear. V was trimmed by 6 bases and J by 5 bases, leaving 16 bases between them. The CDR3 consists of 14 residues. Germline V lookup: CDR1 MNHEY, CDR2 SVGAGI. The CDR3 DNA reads TGTGCCAGCAGGCCGGGAGTGACATCATATGGCTACACCTTC. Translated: CASRPGVTSYGYTF.

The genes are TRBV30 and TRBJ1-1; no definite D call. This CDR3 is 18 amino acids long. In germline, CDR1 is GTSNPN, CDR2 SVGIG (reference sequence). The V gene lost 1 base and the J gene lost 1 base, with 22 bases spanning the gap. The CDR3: CAWSAARLFISGNTEAFF. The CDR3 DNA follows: TGTGCCTGGAGTGCCGCCAGACTTTTTATCTCGGGGAACACTGAAGCTTTCTTT.

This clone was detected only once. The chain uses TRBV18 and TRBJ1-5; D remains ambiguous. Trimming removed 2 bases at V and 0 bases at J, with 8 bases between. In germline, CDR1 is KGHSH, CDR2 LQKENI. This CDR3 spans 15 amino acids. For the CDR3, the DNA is TGTGCCAGCTCACCAATGGGAGATAGCAATCAGCCCCAGCATTTT. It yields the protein CASSPMGDSNQPQHF. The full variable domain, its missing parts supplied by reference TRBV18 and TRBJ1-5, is NAGVMQNPRHLVRRRGQEARLRCSPMKGHSHVYWYRQLPEEGLKFMVYLQKENIIDESGMPKERFSAEFPKEGPSILRIQQVVRGDSAAYFCASSPMGDSNQPQHFGDGTRLSIL.

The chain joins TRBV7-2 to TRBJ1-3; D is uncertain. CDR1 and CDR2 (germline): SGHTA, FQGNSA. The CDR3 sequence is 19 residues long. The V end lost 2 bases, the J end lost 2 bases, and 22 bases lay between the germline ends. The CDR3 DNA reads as TGTGCCAGCAGCTTAACAAGAGGCGGATCTGGACTGCCTGGAAACACCATATATTTT. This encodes CASSLTRGGSGLPGNTIYF. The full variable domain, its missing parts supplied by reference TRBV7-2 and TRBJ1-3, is GAGVSQSPSNKVTEKGKDVELRCDPISGHTALYWYRQSLGQGLEFLIYFQGNSAPDKSGLPSDRFSAERTGGSVSTLTIQRTQQEDSAVYLCASSLTRGGSGLPGNTIYFGEGSWLTVV.